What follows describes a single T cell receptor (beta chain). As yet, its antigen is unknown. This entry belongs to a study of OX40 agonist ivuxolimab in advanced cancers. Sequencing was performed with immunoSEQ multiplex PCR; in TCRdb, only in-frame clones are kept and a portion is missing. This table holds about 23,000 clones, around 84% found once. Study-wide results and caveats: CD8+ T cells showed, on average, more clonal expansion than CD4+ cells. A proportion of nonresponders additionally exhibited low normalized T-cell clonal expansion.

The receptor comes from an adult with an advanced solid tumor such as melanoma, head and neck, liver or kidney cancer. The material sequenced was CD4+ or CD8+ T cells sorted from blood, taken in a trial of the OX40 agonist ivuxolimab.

In nucleotides, the CDR3 is TGTGCCAGCAGTCTTGGGACAGGGACCTATGGCTACACCTTC. It specifies CASSLGTGTYGYTF. The chain combines TRBV6-1 with TRBJ1-2; 9 nucleotides align to TRBD1. This CDR3 has 14 amino acids. V was clipped by 5 bases and J by 4 bases; unmatched bases: 5. CDR1 is MNHNS, CDR2 SASEGT, per germline.